One sample yielded the 8 T cell receptor beta chains listed below, sequenced in a study of tumor-infiltrating lymphocytes in primary liver carcinoma (dated by TCRdb to the late 2010s). Without any cell sorting, total RNA and DNA were co-extracted from roughly 21-30 mg of bulk tissue using the AllPrep DNA/RNA mini kit. Sequencing took place on an Illumina HiSeq 2500. A constant-region primer and ProtoScript II reverse transcriptase were used to reverse-transcribe TCRbeta-specific cDNA from about 0.55 ug total RNA. The TCRbeta libraries were prepared through three rounds of nested multiplex PCR following a slightly modified ARM-PCR procedure. Each of the first two PCR rounds ran for approximately 10 cycles using multiplex TRBV1-TRBV30 forward primers together with a Cbeta reverse primer. TCRdb handled the public reads itself, with Q25 trimming in fastp and clone calling in MiXCR, and kept productive beta chains. Here each entry gathers all rows of one CDR3 protein and keeps the most common genes and DNA. The sample contains 100,000 to 150,000 distinct CDR3 sequences, 60% to 80% of them found a single time. Jointly, the top ten make up more than 7% of the sample.

Sequencing used liver tumor tissue from sampling region 3. Taken with the paper, the label for cell subset or site translates to: tumor region T3, left-lateral pole. The receptors come from a woman aged 60-70 years with primary liver carcinoma and hepatitis B virus infection.

This clonotype is a singleton in its sample. Germline is not matched at one junction end, which may reflect a read error. The chain couples TRBV7-9 to TRBJ2-2; TRBD2 might be the D (5 bases). The CDR3 spans 19 residues. From germline, CDR1 is SEHNR and CDR2 FQNEAQ (reference sequence). CDR3 in amino acids: CASSLDSIFRRKNTGELLF. The CDR3 DNA reads as TGTGCCAGCAGCTTAGACTCCATTTTTCGAAGAAAAAACACCGGGGAGCTGTTGTTT.

The V gene is TRBV19, the J gene TRBJ2-2, with D perhaps TRBD1 (5 bases). The germline CDR1 and CDR2 sequences are LNHDA and SQIVND (reference sequence). The length of the CDR3 is 14 residues. V lost 8 bases to trimming and J lost 2 bases, with 12 bases between them. In nucleotides, the CDR3 is TGTGCCAGTCAACCCCAGGGTAACACCGGGGAGCTGTTTTTT. This sequence encodes CASQPQGNTGELFF.

Concerning this clonotype itself: The junction and the germline gene differ at one end; a read error may be behind it. The chain combines TRBV29-1 with TRBJ2-1; the D is unclear. CDR3 size: 13 residues. Germline V lookup: CDR1 SQVTM, CDR2 ANQGSEA. Here the CDR3 DNA reads TGCAGCGTAGTATACCGTTCCTACGATGAACAGTTCTTC. Amino acid sequence: CSVVYRSYDEQFF.

As regards this clonotype: Sequence at one end of the junction differs from germline and may be a read error. The chain combines TRBV29-1 with TRBJ1-1; the D is unclear. CDR1 is SQVTM and CDR2 is ANQGSEA in the germline V gene. The CDR3 runs to 11 residues. This CDR3 is CSVATDAIAPF. CDR3 DNA: TGCAGCGTAGCCACCGATGCTATCGCTCCCTTT.

The count of this clonotype is one. One end of the junction is discordant with germline, which a read error may explain. The chain uses TRBV4-2 and TRBJ2-5; TRBD2 matches 12 bases. The CDR3 sequence is 20 residues long. The germline gives CDR1 LGHNA, CDR2 YNFKEQ. CDR3 coding DNA: TGTGCCGGCTCCCTAAGGGGGCCGGGTCTAGCGGGAGGGTCCCAAGAGGCCCAGTACTTC. Its protein product is CAGSLRGPGLAGGSQEAQYF.

The rearrangement uses TRBV11-2 and TRBJ2-1; D may be TRBD1 or TRBD2 (6 bases each). The germline V gene encodes CDR1 SGHAT and CDR2 FQNNGV. V was trimmed by 4 bases and J by 10 bases, leaving 14 bases between them. The length of the CDR3 is 13 residues. The CDR3 DNA reads TGTGCCAGCAGCTGGATTGGCGGGACAGAGCAGTTCTTC. It translates to CASSWIGGTEQFF.

Concerning this clonotype: A junction end diverges from the germline sequence, so it may reflect a read error. The chain employs TRBV6-5 and TRBJ2-1; TRBD2 agrees at 14 bases. Germline-derived CDR1 and CDR2 are MNHEY and SVGAGI. The length of the CDR3 is 17 residues. The DNA for the CDR3 is TGTGCCAGCAGTGGGACTAGCGGGGGCAGCTCCTACAATGGGCAGTTCTTC. It is translated as CASSGTSGGSSYNGQFF.

Concerning this clonotype itself: At one end the junction does not follow the germline gene, possibly because of a read error. V is TRBV11-2 and J is TRBJ1-1; D not certain. Germline-derived CDR1 and CDR2 are SGHAT and FQNNGV. The CDR3 has 13 residues. CDR3 DNA sequence: TGTGCCAGCAGAACCCTAGGTGACACTGAAGCTCTCTTT. It specifies CASRTLGDTEALF.